Sequencing of this TCR beta chain was carried out in a study of T cells after yellow fever vaccination. TCRdb reprocessed the 5' RACE reads with MiXCR, giving one entry per CDR3 protein. Among 100,000 to 150,000 distinct CDR3 sequences, about 8.8% were seen once, and the ten largest hold 40%. The TCR sequence derives from a man between 18 and 35 years old who received the YFV17D yellow fever vaccine. This sample comprised CD8+ T cells sorted from PBMCs, obtained on the day of the yellow fever booster vaccination.

CDR3 DNA: TGTGCCAGCAGCACACTTCGGGGGTCCTACAATGAGCAGTTCTTC. Its protein is CASSTLRGSYNEQFF. The chain combines TRBV13 with TRBJ2-1, with D tentatively TRBD2 (6 bases). The germline gives CDR1 PRHDT, CDR2 FYEKMQ (reference sequence). The CDR3 runs to 15 residues. V gave up 5 bases and J gave up 1 base, with 12 bases separating them.